Below are 4 T cell receptor beta chains sequenced from a single sample in a study of type 1 and type 2 diabetes patients (dated by TCRdb to the mid-2010s). Sequenced using an Illumina MiSeq. For TCRbeta CDR3 amplification, the template was genomic DNA taken from the sorted T cell subsets. The TCRbeta CDR3 region was amplified by multiplex PCR with 30 forward and 13 reverse primers. The public reads were quality trimmed at Q25 with fastp and then assembled into clones with MiXCR by TCRdb, keeping productive beta chains. Rows merge per CDR3 protein into single entries with the most common DNA and genes. This sample is represented by 250,000 or so distinct CDR3 sequences; 47% of them were singletons. The top ten hold roughly an eighth of the sample. The sample taken for sequencing was peripheral blood mononuclear cells (PBMCs). These receptors originate from a man aged 18 to 29 with type 2 diabetes.

The chain combines TRBV6-6 with TRBJ2-5; D unresolved. V lost 6 bases, J lost 5 bases, and 7 bases lay in between. CDR3 length: 11 amino acids. In germline, CDR1 is MNHNY, CDR2 SVGAGI (reference sequence). CDR3 sequence reads: CASRARETQYF. CDR3 sequence (DNA): TGTGCCAGCAGGGCCAGGGAGACCCAGTACTTC.

The chain carries TRBV20-1 and TRBJ2-1, with a possible D match to TRBD2 (6 bases). CDR3 size: 15 residues. In germline, CDR1 is DFQATT, CDR2 SNEGSKA (reference sequence). Deletions cut 1 base from V and 4 bases from J, with 14 bases between. The CDR3 loop is CSARAEASDYNEQFF. The CDR3 region has the DNA TGCAGTGCTAGAGCAGAGGCTAGCGATTACAATGAGCAGTTCTTC.

The rearrangement links TRBV7-2 to TRBJ2-5, with D hard to call. Germline V CDR1 and CDR2: SGHTA, FQGNSA. Deletions cut 4 bases from V and 7 bases from J, with 13 bases between. The length of the CDR3 is 13 residues. The CDR3 loop reads CASSSDPQATQYF. The CDR3 coding sequence is TGTGCCAGCAGCTCTGACCCCCAGGCGACCCAGTACTTC.

The chain couples TRBV15 to TRBJ2-5; 7 nucleotides align to TRBD1. V was clipped by 4 bases and J by 1 base; unmatched bases: 3. Germline V gene lookup returns CDR1 LNHNV and CDR2 YYDKDF (reference sequence). This CDR3 spans 14 amino acids. The DNA of the CDR3 is TGTGCCACCAGCACCTGGACAGGCCAAGAGACCCAGTACTTC. It encodes CATSTWTGQETQYF.